These 6 T cell receptor beta chains were sequenced from one sample in a study of T cell changes during pregnancy in multiple sclerosis. Some clones are missing from TCRdb's copy, which holds only in-frame ones; the method was immunoSEQ multiplex PCR. The sample consists of under 40,000 clones, 90% of them appearing once. The starting material was peripheral blood, obtained in the third trimester of pregnancy. Every receptor here comes from a female donor in good health, enrolled as a control in a pregnancy study.

This chain links TRBV5-1 with TRBJ1-6, with D perhaps matching TRBD1 (5 bases). Germline loops: CDR1 SGHRS, CDR2 YFSETQ. With 0 bases removed from V and 10 bases from J, the gap between germline ends came to 14 bases. The CDR3 is 15 residues long. CDR3 coding DNA: TGCGCCAGCAGCTTGGGGGGGGAAATTCGATCACCCCTCCACTTT. Translating gives CASSLGGEIRSPLHF.

The rearrangement joins TRBV7-2 to TRBJ1-5; D gene uncertain. This CDR3 contains 14 residues. CDR1 and CDR2 from the germline V gene are SGHTA and FQGNSA. Trimming took 3 bases from V and 5 from J, leaving 11 bases between them. CDR3 sequence: CASSLNAGYQPQHF. The CDR3 nucleotides read TGTGCCAGCAGCTTGAATGCGGGGTATCAGCCCCAGCATTTT.

The J gene is TRBJ2-1, the V gene TRBV6-5, with D possibly matching TRBD2 (7 bases). The germline V gene has CDR1 MNHEY and CDR2 SVGAGI. The V and J ends lost 2 bases and 6 bases respectively, with 14 bases between them. CDR3 length equals 15 residues. The CDR3, as DNA: TGTGCCAGCAGTTACCGAGGGGGGGCTGGCAATGAGCAGTTCTTC. Translated: CASSYRGGAGNEQFF.

The rearrangement joins TRBV4-2 to TRBJ1-3; 7 positions match TRBD1. Germline V gives CDR1 LGHNA, CDR2 YNFKEQ. The V gene end was trimmed by 0 bases and the J gene end by 0 bases; junction bases not matched to a gene: 17. CDR3 length equals 21 residues. The CDR3 loop is CASSQELIAGGRISSGNTIYF. DNA for the CDR3: TGTGCCAGCAGCCAAGAACTCATCGCAGGGGGGAGGATCAGCTCTGGAAACACCATATATTTT.

The chain couples TRBV19 to TRBJ1-2, with D possibly being TRBD1 (6 bases). V gave up 5 bases and J gave up 5 bases, with 15 bases separating them. This CDR3 is built from 14 residues. Germline assignment: CDR1 LNHDA and CDR2 SQIVND (reference sequence). The CDR3 nucleotides are TGTGCCAGTAGTCGATTGGACAGCGTTTATGGCTACACCTTC. Amino acid sequence: CASSRLDSVYGYTF.

The chain is built from TRBV6-5 and TRBJ2-5; TRBD2 matches at 7 bases. Germline CDR1 reads MNHEY; CDR2 reads SVGAGI. V lost 2 bases to trimming and J lost 2 bases; unmatched junction nucleotides: 2. The CDR3 sequence is 14 residues long. The CDR3: CASSYAGVQETQYF. As DNA, the CDR3 is TGTGCCAGCAGTTACGCGGGGGTACAAGAGACCCAGTACTTC.